Below, 26 T cell receptor beta chains from the same sample are listed, as sequenced in a study of T cell changes during pregnancy in multiple sclerosis. Assay used: immunoSEQ multiplex PCR; TCRdb lists only in-frame clones, some missing. This sample has 35,000 to 50,000 clones, with roughly nine tenths found just once. The sample here was CD4+ T cells from peripheral blood mononuclear cells, taken after pregnancy. The receptors stem from a female donor with multiple sclerosis, enrolled in a pregnancy study.

The sample holds a few counts of this clone. The J gene is TRBJ2-5, the V gene TRBV10-3, with D possibly TRBD1 on 5 matching bases. The germline CDR1 and CDR2 sequences are ENHRY and SYGVKD. This CDR3 is 13 amino acids long. V lost 8 bases, J lost 2 bases, and 12 bases lay in between. The CDR3 DNA reads TGTGCCATCGGGGCGTTTGATCAAGAGACCCAGTACTTC. Translated, it gives CAIGAFDQETQYF.

The chain recombines TRBV20-1 with TRBJ2-5, with D perhaps matching TRBD2 (5 bases). The V end lost 3 bases, the J end lost 6 bases, and 8 bases lay between the germline ends. The CDR3 totals 11 residues. Germline-derived CDR1 and CDR2 are DFQATT and SNEGSKA (reference sequence). The CDR3 coding sequence is TGCAGTGCTAGCGGGGTAAAGACCCAGTACTTC. This gives the protein CSASGVKTQYF.

In its sample, this clone was seen once. The chain joins TRBV29-1 to TRBJ2-7, with 7 bases aligning to TRBD1. This CDR3 is built from 14 residues. The germline V gene has CDR1 SQVTM and CDR2 ANQGSEA. Losses at the gene ends were 6 bases for V and 0 bases for J; bases not matched to a gene: 8. CDR3: CSVGDRPSSYEQYF. CDR3 bases: TGCAGCGTGGGGGACAGACCTTCCTCCTACGAGCAGTACTTC.

This rearrangement joins TRBV6-1 to TRBJ1-2; D might be TRBD1 (6 bases). Deletions cut 1 base from V and 8 bases from J, with 11 bases between. Germline assignment: CDR1 MNHNS and CDR2 SASEGT. The CDR3 loop spans 13 amino acids. The CDR3 spells CASSEEGQSGYTF. The CDR3 DNA reads TGTGCCAGCAGTGAAGAAGGACAGTCGGGCTACACCTTC.

The chain couples TRBV5-1 to TRBJ1-1; no reliable D call. CDR3 length: 13 residues. Trimming removed 5 bases from V and 0 bases from J, with 8 bases in between. CDR1 and CDR2 from the germline V gene are SGHRS and YFSETQ. CDR3 nucleotide sequence: TGCGCCAGCAGAACGGTGATGAACACTGAAGCTTTCTTT. This translates into CASRTVMNTEAFF.

This chain connects TRBV7-2 to TRBJ2-4; 8 nucleotides match TRBD1. The V segment lost 1 base and the J segment 5 bases; nucleotides outside the gene matches: 4. CDR1 is SGHTA and CDR2 is FQGNSA in the germline V gene. The CDR3 contains 15 residues. CDR3 DNA sequence: TGTGCCAGCAGCTTAGGGGACAGGACCCAAAACATTCAGTACTTC. The encoded protein is CASSLGDRTQNIQYF. Supplemented by reference TRBV7-2 and TRBJ2-4, the full variable domain reads GAGVSQSPSNKVTEKGKDVELRCDPISGHTALYWYRQSLGQGLEFLIYFQGNSAPDKSGLPSDRFSAERTGGSVSTLTIQRTQQEDSAVYLCASSLGDRTQNIQYFGAGTRLSVL.

The chain carries TRBV9 and TRBJ1-2; D not resolved. CDR3 size: 13 residues. Per the germline V gene, CDR1 is SGDLS and CDR2 is YYNGEE. Trimming removed 6 bases at V and 5 bases at J, with 14 bases between. Written as DNA, the CDR3 is TGTGCCAGCACCAGAGACCGGGGTTATGGCTACACCTTC. This codes for CASTRDRGYGYTF.

This chain links TRBV5-1 with TRBJ2-1; 9 bases match TRBD1. J was trimmed by 2 bases and V by 0 bases; bases with no gene match: 6. Germline CDR1 and CDR2: SGHRS and YFSETQ. The CDR3 consists of 17 residues. CDR3 amino acids: CASSLATGGHAYNEQFF. The CDR3 DNA follows: TGCGCCAGCAGCTTGGCGACAGGGGGGCACGCCTACAATGAGCAGTTCTTC.

CDR3 sequence reads: CSVGRTGTGLRNEQFF. In nucleotides, the CDR3 is TGCAGCGTTGGCAGAACCGGGACAGGCCTGAGAAATGAGCAGTTCTTC. The rearrangement uses TRBV29-1 and TRBJ2-1; the match to TRBD1 covers 8 bases. Germline assignment: CDR1 SQVTM and CDR2 ANQGSEA. Trimming removed 4 bases from V and 7 bases from J; junction bases left unmatched: 15. This CDR3 comprises 16 residues.

The V call is TRBV2, the J call TRBJ2-5; unclear D gene. V dropped 10 bases and J dropped 4 bases, with 13 bases sitting between them. The CDR3 has 12 residues. Germline assignment: CDR1 SNHLY and CDR2 FYNNEI. The CDR3 spells CATSEFGETQYF. The CDR3 DNA follows: TGTGCCACAAGCGAATTCGGAGAGACCCAGTACTTC.

This rearrangement joins TRBV9 to TRBJ1-2, with D perhaps matching TRBD1 (6 bases). Per the germline V gene, CDR1 is SGDLS and CDR2 is YYNGEE. This CDR3 spans 15 amino acids. V gave up 2 bases and J gave up 3 bases, with 14 bases separating them. CDR3 residues: CASSVGAGRDYGYTF. The CDR3 nucleotides are TGTGCCAGCAGCGTGGGGGCAGGGAGGGACTATGGCTACACCTTC.

J is TRBJ2-2 and V is TRBV7-9, with D tentatively TRBD1 (6 bases). Germline V gene data show CDR1 as SEHNR and CDR2 as FQNEAQ (reference sequence). Deletions cut 5 bases from V and 6 bases from J, with 7 bases between. The CDR3 runs to 12 residues. The CDR3 region is CASSRTAGELFF. The CDR3 DNA follows: TGTGCCAGCAGCCGGACAGCCGGGGAGCTGTTTTTT. The full variable domain, rest sourced from reference TRBV7-9 and TRBJ2-2, is DTGVSQNPRHKITKRGQNVTFRCDPISEHNRLYWYRQTLGQGPEFLTYFQNEAQLEKSRLLSDRFSAERPKGSFSTLEIQRTEQGDSAMYLCASSRTAGELFFGEGSRLTVL.

The chain has TRBV11-1 and TRBJ2-2; a weak D match, TRBD2 (5 bases). The CDR3 runs 13 residues. Germline CDR1 is SGHAT and CDR2 is FQDESV (reference sequence). Deletions cut 2 bases from V and 6 bases from J, with 7 bases between. The CDR3 DNA sequence: TGTGCCAGCAGCTTAACCGGGGCCGGGGAGCTGTTTTTT. This translates into CASSLTGAGELFF.

V is TRBV5-1 and J is TRBJ2-3, with 7 bases identical to TRBD1. This CDR3 is built from 14 residues. V lost 4 bases and J lost 0; bases outside the gene matches: 2. CDR1 is SGHRS, CDR2 YFSETQ, per germline. CDR3 in amino acids: CASSGTVSTDTQYF. DNA of the CDR3: TGCGCCAGCAGCGGGACAGTTAGCACAGATACGCAGTATTTT.

Turning to this clone: One end of the junction fails to match germline, which may point to a read error. This chain connects TRBV7-7 to TRBJ2-1; 9 nucleotides line up with TRBD1. The CDR3 runs to 16 residues. Germline V gene data show CDR1 as SSHAT and CDR2 as FNYEAQ (reference sequence). CDR3 residues: CASRAGTGYSTNEQFF. The CDR3 nucleotides are TGTGCTAGCAGAGCCGGGACAGGGTATAGTACGAATGAGCAGTTCTTC.

The chain carries TRBV10-3 and TRBJ1-6; weak D call: TRBD1 (5 bases). CDR1 ENHRY and CDR2 SYGVKD come from the germline V gene. The V and J ends lost 7 bases and 8 bases respectively, with 9 bases between them. The CDR3 totals 12 residues. CDR3: CAITPGDSPLHF. In nucleotides, the CDR3 is TGTGCCATCACTCCGGGGGATTCACCCCTCCACTTT.

With regard to this clone: A read error may account for a junction end that differs from germline. Other DNA variants within this sample encode the same CDR3. The J gene is TRBJ1-4, the V gene TRBV5-4; D is possibly TRBD1 (5 bases). The CDR3 is made up of 14 amino acids. Germline assignment: CDR1 SGHNT and CDR2 YYREEE (reference sequence). DNA for the CDR3: TGTGCTAGCAGCCAAACAGGTGGCAATGAAAAACTGTTTTTT. It translates to CASSQTGGNEKLFF.

The chain couples TRBV18 to TRBJ2-7, with a tentative D call TRBD1 (5 bases). This CDR3 region has 15 residues. The V gene lost 3 bases and the J gene lost 1 base, with 13 bases spanning the gap. Per the germline V gene, CDR1 is KGHSH and CDR2 is LQKENI. CDR3: CASSPANRPSYEQYF. The CDR3, as DNA: TGTGCCAGCTCACCGGCCAACAGGCCTTCCTACGAGCAGTACTTC.

This sequence joins TRBV2 and TRBJ1-6; possibly TRBD1 for D (5 bases). This CDR3 contains 14 residues. Trimming left V 8 bases short and J 9 bases short, with 17 bases between. In germline, CDR1 is SNHLY, CDR2 FYNNEI. CDR3 DNA sequence: TGTGCCAGCGGCCCAGGAGGGGCGACTTCACCCCTCCACTTT. Its translation is CASGPGGATSPLHF.

This clone came up a few times. The gene calls are TRBV10-3 and TRBJ1-2; weak D call: TRBD1 (5 bases). The CDR3 length is 13 residues. Germline assignment: CDR1 ENHRY and CDR2 SYGVKD. V lost 0 bases and J lost 8, with 10 bases in between. In nucleotides, the CDR3 is TGTGCCATCAGTGAGTCAGGAGGGGACGGCTACACCTTC. This sequence encodes CAISESGGDGYTF.

This chain connects TRBV7-2 to TRBJ2-5, with 11 bases aligning to TRBD2. This CDR3 has 14 residues. V was clipped by 5 bases and J by 3 bases; unmatched bases: 2. Germline loops: CDR1 SGHTA, CDR2 FQGNSA. The CDR3 DNA reads TGTGCCAGCAGCCCGGGACTAGCGGAAGAGACCCAGTACTTC. Its translation: CASSPGLAEETQYF.

The chain is built from TRBV6-1 and TRBJ1-1; D is perhaps TRBD1 (6 bases). V lost 7 bases, J lost 1 base, and 16 bases lay in between. Germline values: CDR1 MNHNS, CDR2 SASEGT. This CDR3 is 15 amino acids long. The CDR3 here is CASIRSGARNTEAFF. Written as DNA, the CDR3 is TGTGCCAGCATAAGATCAGGGGCGCGGAACACTGAAGCTTTCTTT.

The table lists this clone with a few counts. The chain employs TRBV18 and TRBJ1-1; weak D call: TRBD1 (5 bases). The CDR3 runs to 16 residues. With 1 base removed from V and 6 bases from J, the gap between germline ends came to 18 bases. Per the germline V gene, CDR1 is KGHSH and CDR2 is LQKENI. CDR3 residues: CASSPLLGQIGAEAFF. CDR3 DNA: TGTGCCAGCTCACCACTTTTGGGGCAGATTGGGGCTGAAGCTTTCTTT.

V and J are TRBV7-2 and TRBJ2-1; D is possibly TRBD2 (7 bases). CDR1 is SGHTA and CDR2 is FQGNSA in the germline V gene. Between the trimmed V and J ends, which lost 5 bases and 2 bases, there was a span of 16 bases. This CDR3 has 16 amino acids. The CDR3: CASSPEGGGPYNEQFF. The DNA for the CDR3 is TGTGCCAGCAGCCCCGAGGGCGGGGGCCCCTACAATGAGCAGTTCTTC.

The chain uses TRBV12-5 and TRBJ2-5, with 8 bases matching TRBD2. Trimming took 5 bases from V and 5 from J; bases not matched to a gene: 7. Germline loops: CDR1 LGHNT, CDR2 FRNRAP. This CDR3 region has 14 residues. The CDR3 is CASGPGGAWETQYF. As DNA, the CDR3 is TGTGCTAGTGGTCCCGGGGGGGCGTGGGAGACCCAGTACTTC.

The chain uses TRBV18 and TRBJ2-5; TRBD1 aligns across 12 bases. V lost 3 bases, J lost 7 bases, and 6 bases stayed unmatched. Germline V gene lookup returns CDR1 KGHSH and CDR2 LQKENI. This CDR3 spans 15 amino acids. The CDR3 DNA is TGTGCCAGCTCACCGGGACAGGGGGCGACCCCGACCCAGTACTTC. The encoded protein is CASSPGQGATPTQYF. Drawing the rest from reference TRBV18 and TRBJ2-5, the complete variable domain is NAGVMQNPRHLVRRRGQEARLRCSPMKGHSHVYWYRQLPEEGLKFMVYLQKENIIDESGMPKERFSAEFPKEGPSILRIQQVVRGDSAAYFCASSPGQGATPTQYFGPGTRLLVL.